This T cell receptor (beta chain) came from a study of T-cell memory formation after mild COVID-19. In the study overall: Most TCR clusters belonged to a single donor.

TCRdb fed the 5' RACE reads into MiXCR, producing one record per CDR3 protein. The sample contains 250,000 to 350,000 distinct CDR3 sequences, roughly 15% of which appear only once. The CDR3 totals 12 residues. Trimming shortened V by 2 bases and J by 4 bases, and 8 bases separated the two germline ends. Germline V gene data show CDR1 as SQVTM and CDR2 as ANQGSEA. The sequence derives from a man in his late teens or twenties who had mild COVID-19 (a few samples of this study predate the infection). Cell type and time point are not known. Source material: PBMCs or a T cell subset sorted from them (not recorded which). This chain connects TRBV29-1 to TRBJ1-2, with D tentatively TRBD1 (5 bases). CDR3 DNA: TGCAGCGTTGAAAGGGGTAGCTATGGCTACACCTTC. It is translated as CSVERGSYGYTF.